This is a list of T cell receptor beta chains from one sample in a study of human T cells and chemical hapten exposure. Using its own MiXCR run on the RACE reads, TCRdb lists one record per CDR3 protein. This sample carries 100,000 or so distinct CDR3 sequences, less than 40% of them seen once, and the ten largest clones take more than 2.5%. The sample was whole blood, taken in connection with sensitization to the hapten diphenylcyclopropenone (DPC). Receptor source: a man aged 40-49 years with alopecia areata. Some clones in this sample may be carry-over from other donors' samples. Each CDR3 is given with its conserved first and last residue. A D gene is named only where the DNA matches it firmly. Part of the rows lack a size; the others show once, few, many or a class for expanded clones.

length,V,J,D,size,CDR3,DNA
17,TRBV21-1,TRBJ1-4,.,.,CASSKWRDLAGSEKLFF,TGTGCCAGCAGCAAATGGCGGGACCTGGCAGGGAGTGAAAAACTGTTTTTT
16,TRBV7-9,TRBJ2-7,TRBD2,many,CASSDRLAGRSYEQYF,TGTGCCAGCAGCGACAGACTAGCGGGACGCTCCTACGAGCAGTACTTC
17,TRBV6-5,TRBJ1-5,TRBD1,.,CASSRTGPNLSNQPQHF,TGTGCCAGCAGTCGGACAGGGCCCAACCTAAGCAATCAGCCCCAGCATTTT
12,TRBV20-1,TRBJ1-1,TRBD1,few,CSATQGFTEAFF,TGCAGTGCTACACAGGGGTTCACTGAAGCTTTCTTT
14,TRBV6-2/TRBV6-3,TRBJ2-3,.,.,CASRRLQGTDTQYF,TGTGCCAGCCGACGTCTCCAGGGGACAGATACGCAGTATTTT
11,TRBV29-1,TRBJ2-3,.,.,CSVVFTDTQYF,TGCAGCGTCGTATTTACAGATACGCAGTATTTT
15,TRBV7-3,TRBJ2-3,.,few,CASSPTVGSTDTQYF,TGTGCCAGCAGCCCCACAGTGGGTAGCACAGATACGCAGTATTTT
16,TRBV4-1,TRBJ2-3,.,few,CASSQGLLRITDTQYF,TGCGCCAGCAGCCAGGGTCTTCTTCGAATCACAGATACGCAGTATTTT
14,TRBV4-3,TRBJ2-5,.,few,CASSQGRTGETQYF,TGCGCCAGCAGCCAAGGTAGAACGGGGGAGACCCAGTACTTC
13,TRBV29-1,TRBJ2-2,.,.,CSVGSSYTGELFF,TGCAGCGTTGGGTCCTCCTACACCGGGGAGCTGTTTTTT
16,TRBV7-8,TRBJ1-1,.,few,CASSPNPLTSGTEAFF,TGTGCCAGCAGCCCCAACCCCTTGACAAGCGGGACTGAAGCTTTCTTT
14,TRBV18,TRBJ2-7,TRBD2,few,CASSPTSGIYEQYF,TGTGCCAGCTCACCAACTAGCGGGATCTACGAGCAGTACTTC
15,TRBV6-1,TRBJ1-6,.,few,CASSSGSPNNSPLHF,TGTGCCAGCAGTTCCGGGTCACCAAATAATTCACCCCTCCACTTT
12,TRBV4-3,TRBJ1-6,.,few,CASSSANSPLHF,TGCGCCAGCAGCTCGGCCAACTCACCCCTCCACTTT
11,TRBV13,TRBJ2-1,.,.,CASSFLGEQFF,TGTGCCAGCAGCTTCCTAGGCGAGCAGTTCTTC